This T cell receptor beta chain was captured by sequencing in a study of patients and donors after allogeneic stem cell transplantation. One entry per CDR3 protein results from TCRdb running MiXCR on the RT-PCR reads. The data show roughly 880,000 distinct CDR3 sequences, with more than 15% seen just once and approximately 5.9% held by the top ten. With 6 bases removed from V and 2 bases from J, the gap between germline ends came to 10 bases. The germline CDR1 and CDR2 sequences are DFQATT and SNEGSKA (reference sequence). The CDR3 has 13 residues. The source of this sequence is a human donor who was either an allogeneic HSCT recipient or a stem cell or donor lymphocyte infusion donor (not recorded which). It is not recorded whose cells these are; they may come from a transplant donor. The sequencing input was blood, either unsorted or a sorted T cell fraction (not recorded which). V gene TRBV20-1 combines with J gene TRBJ2-2; D ambiguous. The CDR3 protein is CSARKSNTGELFF. DNA for the CDR3: TGCAGTGCAAGAAAGTCTAACACCGGGGAGCTGTTTTTT.